This T cell receptor beta chain was found in a study of siplizumab effects on memory and regulatory T cells. The V gene's germline CDR1 is MNHEY and CDR2 SVGAGI. This CDR3 is built from 15 residues. J was trimmed by 4 bases and V by 6 bases; bases with no gene match: 8. The table came from immunoSEQ multiplex PCR; TCRdb's copy has only in-frame clones and leaves some out. This repertoire shows more than 85,000 clones, about 91% found once; its top ten account for 0.65% to 0.9%. This TCR was sampled from a human donor in good health. Sequencing was carried out using Tregs sorted from blood. This chain uses TRBV6-5 with TRBJ1-5, with TRBD1 matching over 8 bases. The CDR3 is CASSLGTGVNQPQHF. CDR3 in DNA: TGTGCCAGCAGCCTAGGGACAGGCGTAAATCAGCCCCAGCATTTT.